Shown below are 30 T cell receptor beta chains from a single sample sequenced in a study of cytomegalovirus exposure and HLA in healthy donors. Profiling relied on immunoSEQ multiplex PCR, and the TCRdb table lists in-frame clones only, not all of them. The table lists approximately 41,000 clones, over 80% of them singletons. Sequencing used PBMCs. The source of these receptors is a man aged 18-30 years in good health and CMV-seronegative.

The chain links TRBV11-2 to TRBJ2-3, with D possibly TRBD1 on 7 matching bases. V lost 8 bases and J lost 3, with 15 bases in between. The CDR3 consists of 14 residues. Germline CDR1 is SGHAT and CDR2 is FQNNGV. The CDR3 loop reads CASLSGGLTDTQYF. The CDR3 DNA reads TGTGCCAGCCTCTCAGGGGGGTTAACAGATACGCAGTATTTT.

This sequence joins TRBV11-2 and TRBJ2-3, with 12 positions matching TRBD2. Per germline, CDR1 SGHAT and CDR2 FQNNGV. The CDR3 loop spans 15 amino acids. V lost 6 bases to trimming and J lost 5 bases; unmatched junction nucleotides: 6. In DNA form, the CDR3 reads TGTGCCAGCAGGTTACTAGCGGGAGGCCTAGATACGCAGTATTTT. Residues: CASRLLAGGLDTQYF. Filled out from reference TRBV11-2 and TRBJ2-3, the complete variable domain reads EAGVAQSPRYKIIEKRQSVAFWCNPISGHATLYWYQQILGQGPKLLIQFQNNGVVDDSQLPKDRFSAERLKGVDSTLKIQPAKLEDSAVYLCASRLLAGGLDTQYFGPGTRLTVL.

The CDR3 here is CASSVGGPSGRRIRYEQYF. The DNA for the CDR3 is TGTGCCAGCAGCGTAGGGGGGCCTAGCGGGAGAAGGATACGATACGAGCAGTACTTC. This chain links TRBV9 with TRBJ2-7; 10 nucleotides align to TRBD2. The CDR3 is 19 residues long. From germline, CDR1 is SGDLS and CDR2 YYNGEE. V lost 0 bases and J lost 4; bases outside the gene matches: 16.

This sequence joins TRBV19 and TRBJ2-1; 13 positions agree with TRBD2. The CDR3 has 16 amino acids. Germline CDR1 LNHDA, CDR2 SQIVND (reference sequence). Trimming removed 2 bases from V and 3 bases from J; junction bases left unmatched: 1. CDR3 sequence: CASSIRLAGGYNEQFF. In DNA, the CDR3 is TGTGCCAGTAGTATACGACTAGCGGGAGGCTACAATGAGCAGTTCTTC.

The chain recombines TRBV27 with TRBJ2-5; TRBD2 is a possible D gene (6 bases). Per germline, CDR1 MNHEY and CDR2 SMNVEV (reference sequence). The CDR3 runs 13 residues. Trimming shortened V by 3 bases and J by 9 bases, and 14 bases separated the two germline ends. The DNA of the CDR3 is TGTGCCAGCAGTTTCAGCGGGCCCAGGGCCCAGTACTTC. This sequence encodes CASSFSGPRAQYF.

This chain connects TRBV19 to TRBJ2-5, with D perhaps TRBD2 (5 bases). The germline V and J ends were trimmed by 6 bases and 4 bases, with 18 bases remaining between them. CDR1 and CDR2 from the germline V gene are LNHDA and SQIVND (reference sequence). The CDR3 is made up of 15 amino acids. CDR3 sequence reads: CASRAMAGSAETQYF. The CDR3 region has the DNA TGTGCCAGTAGGGCTATGGCCGGTAGCGCAGAGACCCAGTACTTC.

J is TRBJ1-1 and V is TRBV30, with D possibly matching TRBD1 (6 bases). This CDR3 has 14 residues. CDR1 is GTSNPN and CDR2 is SVGIG in the germline V gene (reference sequence). Trimming removed 4 bases from V and 5 bases from J, with 17 bases in between. The CDR3 DNA sequence: TGTGCCTGGAAGGGCGTAGGGGGAATTACTGAAGCTTTCTTT. The encoded protein is CAWKGVGGITEAFF.

The chain combines TRBV7-8 with TRBJ2-7; 7 bases line up with TRBD1. The CDR3 loop spans 13 amino acids. J gave up 6 bases and V 4 bases, and 6 bases lay outside the gene matches. Germline assignment: CDR1 SGHVS and CDR2 FQNEAQ. CDR3 bases: TGTGCCAGCAGCTCTACAGGGGTCGGCGAGCAGTACTTC. This sequence encodes CASSSTGVGEQYF.

This chain joins TRBV9 and TRBJ2-1, with D hard to call. The V gene's germline CDR1 is SGDLS and CDR2 YYNGEE. The CDR3 is 11 amino acids. V lost 4 bases to trimming and J lost 4 bases, with 3 bases between them. The CDR3 sequence is CASSRYNEQFF. The DNA of the CDR3 is TGTGCCAGCAGCCGGTACAATGAGCAGTTCTTC.

This clone was detected only a few times. The V gene is TRBV5-6, the J gene TRBJ2-7, with no clear D. The CDR3 has 13 residues. Germline V gives CDR1 SGHDT, CDR2 YYEEEE. V was clipped by 3 bases and J by 1 base, with 8 bases between them. CDR3 DNA sequence: TGTGCCAGCAGCTATCCTCAGTCCTACGAGCAGTACTTC. This translates into CASSYPQSYEQYF.

CDR3 residues: CASSPIPGQYSYEQYF. DNA for the CDR3: TGTGCCAGCTCACCCATTCCGGGACAGTACTCCTACGAGCAGTACTTC. This chain links TRBV18 with TRBJ2-7, with 7 bases lining up with TRBD1. From germline, CDR1 is KGHSH and CDR2 LQKENI. The CDR3 length is 16 residues. V was pared by 3 bases and J by 0 bases, with 8 bases of the junction left unmatched.

The chain carries TRBV19 and TRBJ1-1, with D possibly TRBD1 on 5 matching bases. V lost 9 bases to trimming and J lost 1 base, with 9 bases between them. The CDR3 length is 12 residues. Germline assignment: CDR1 LNHDA and CDR2 SQIVND (reference sequence). CDR3 sequence reads: CASLDRNTEAFF. The CDR3 DNA reads TGTGCCAGCCTAGACAGGAACACTGAAGCTTTCTTT.

The V and J genes are TRBV30 and TRBJ1-5; no clear D. The CDR3 is made up of 15 amino acids. Trimming removed 0 bases at V and 1 base at J, with 10 bases between. Per the germline V gene, CDR1 is GTSNPN and CDR2 is SVGIG (reference sequence). The CDR3 sequence is CAWSVTGLSNQPQHF. Written as DNA, the CDR3 is TGTGCCTGGAGTGTAACCGGGTTGAGCAATCAGCCCCAGCATTTT.

V gene TRBV21-1 combines with J gene TRBJ2-1; TRBD2, the table's D call, was not compared with the DNA. TRBV21-1 is termed a pseudogene. This CDR3 spans 17 amino acids. The CDR3 region has the DNA TGTGCCAGCAGCAAAATCTCAGCGGGGCCCTCCTACAATGAGCAGTTCTTC. This sequence encodes CASSKISAGPSYNEQFF.

This chain joins TRBV7-6 and TRBJ2-2; TRBD2 aligns across 8 bases. Germline V lookup: CDR1 SGHVS, CDR2 FNYEAQ. The CDR3 extends over 17 amino acids. V gave up 1 base and J gave up 5 bases; unmatched junction bases: 9. The CDR3 loop is CASSLGVAGGSTGELFF. In DNA form, the CDR3 reads TGTGCCAGCAGCTTAGGGGTTGCGGGAGGAAGTACCGGGGAGCTGTTTTTT.

The CDR3 here is CASSYGRTLGEKLFF. CDR3 DNA sequence: TGTGCCAGCAGTTACGGGCGGACTCTCGGTGAAAAACTGTTTTTT. The chain joins TRBV6-6 to TRBJ1-4; the D is unclear. Trimming removed 2 bases at V and 7 bases at J, with 14 bases between. This CDR3 spans 15 amino acids. Germline-derived CDR1 and CDR2 are MNHNY and SVGAGI (reference sequence).

The V gene is TRBV11-2, the J gene TRBJ1-1; tentatively, D is TRBD1 (6 bases). Germline V lookup: CDR1 SGHAT, CDR2 FQNNGV. CDR3 length: 16 residues. The V gene lost 3 bases and the J gene lost 6 bases, with 20 bases spanning the gap. CDR3 nucleotide sequence: TGTGCCAGCAGCTTTTCGGTGATGGGGGCGGGGGCTGAAGCTTTCTTT. This gives the protein CASSFSVMGAGAEAFF.

The chain has TRBV5-1 and TRBJ1-1, with D hard to call. CDR1 and CDR2 (germline): SGHRS, YFSETQ. This CDR3 is built from 15 residues. V was pared by 0 bases and J by 5 bases, with 14 bases between. This CDR3 is CASSLAAGPGTEAFF. As DNA, the CDR3 is TGCGCCAGCAGCTTGGCGGCAGGTCCGGGGACTGAAGCTTTCTTT.

The J gene is TRBJ1-2, the V gene TRBV7-9; D not resolved. This CDR3 comprises 13 residues. Germline CDR1 and CDR2: SEHNR and FQNEAQ (reference sequence). Deletions cut 3 bases from V and 3 bases from J, with 8 bases between. CDR3 DNA sequence: TGTGCCAGCAGCTTGTCCTCCTACTATGGCTACACCTTC. This codes for CASSLSSYYGYTF.

V is TRBV30 and J is TRBJ2-7, with a possible D match to TRBD2 (7 bases). Germline V lookup: CDR1 GTSNPN, CDR2 SVGIG (reference sequence). The CDR3 contains 15 residues. Between the trimmed V and J ends, which lost 3 bases and 4 bases, there was a span of 19 bases. CDR3 bases: TGTGCCTGGAGGCCGGTTGGGGGGGGCTTATACGAGCAGTACTTC. This translates into CAWRPVGGGLYEQYF.

The chain recombines TRBV18 with TRBJ2-3; 10 bases fit TRBD1. Germline trimming cut 6 bases from V and 6 bases from J; bases unmatched to any gene: 12. Germline CDR1 reads KGHSH; CDR2 reads LQKENI. This CDR3 comprises 16 residues. The CDR3 DNA sequence: TGTGCCAGCTCTTCCCGGGACAGGGGATTTCAGGATACGCAGTATTTT. This encodes CASSSRDRGFQDTQYF. Complete variable domain (other parts from reference TRBV18 and TRBJ2-3): NAGVMQNPRHLVRRRGQEARLRCSPMKGHSHVYWYRQLPEEGLKFMVYLQKENIIDESGMPKERFSAEFPKEGPSILRIQQVVRGDSAAYFCASSSRDRGFQDTQYFGPGTRLTVL.

The rearrangement links TRBV29-1 to TRBJ2-1; possibly TRBD1 for D (7 bases). The CDR3 has 13 amino acids. Germline V gives CDR1 SQVTM, CDR2 ANQGSEA. V was clipped by 2 bases and J by 6 bases, with 11 bases between them. The CDR3 nucleotides read TGCAGCGTTGAACAGGGGGAGGCCAATGAGCAGTTCTTC. Protein: CSVEQGEANEQFF.

This sequence joins TRBV30 and TRBJ1-3; maybe TRBD1 (6 bases). Germline V gene sequence: CDR1 GTSNPN, CDR2 SVGIG (reference sequence). The V gene lost 6 bases and the J gene lost 2 bases, with 11 bases spanning the gap. The CDR3 consists of 13 residues. The CDR3 protein is CACSQGTGNTIYF. In DNA, the CDR3 is TGTGCCTGCTCTCAGGGGACTGGAAACACCATATATTTT.

The chain combines TRBV4-1 with TRBJ1-1; D unclear. CDR1 MGHRA and CDR2 YSYEKL come from the germline V gene. The CDR3 loop spans 14 amino acids. Trimming took off 0 bases at V and 2 bases at J, with 7 bases between the two ends. The CDR3 nucleotides are TGCGCCAGCAGCCAAGATCCGGGAAACACTGAAGCTTTCTTT. Translation: CASSQDPGNTEAFF.

The chain links TRBV12-5 to TRBJ2-3; TRBD1 matches at 8 bases. CDR1 is LGHNT, CDR2 FRNRAP, per germline. V lost 3 bases, J lost 0 bases, and 11 bases stayed unmatched. The CDR3 contains 18 residues. In DNA, the CDR3 is TGTGCTAGTGGTTTCCGATCTGGACAGGGACCAAGCACAGATACGCAGTATTTT. Its protein product is CASGFRSGQGPSTDTQYF.

The chain couples TRBV2 to TRBJ2-7; D perhaps matches TRBD2 (5 bases). V shed 2 bases and J shed 3 bases, with 11 bases lying between them. The CDR3 extends over 14 amino acids. Per the germline V gene, CDR1 is SNHLY and CDR2 is FYNNEI. In nucleotides, the CDR3 is TGTGCCAGCAGTGAAAGAGGGTACGGCTACGAGCAGTACTTC. Translated: CASSERGYGYEQYF.

The gene calls are TRBV18 and TRBJ1-4, with D perhaps matching TRBD1 (5 bases). This CDR3 is built from 14 residues. Germline CDR1 and CDR2: KGHSH and LQKENI. V was trimmed by 4 bases and J by 2 bases, leaving 8 bases between them. DNA for the CDR3: TGTGCCAGCTCACGTCGGGGGACTAATGAAAAACTGTTTTTT. Translating gives CASSRRGTNEKLFF. Combining the CDR3 with reference TRBV18 and TRBJ1-4 gives the whole variable domain NAGVMQNPRHLVRRRGQEARLRCSPMKGHSHVYWYRQLPEEGLKFMVYLQKENIIDESGMPKERFSAEFPKEGPSILRIQQVVRGDSAAYFCASSRRGTNEKLFFGSGTQLSVL.

The chain employs TRBV30 and TRBJ1-5, with 9 bases lining up with TRBD1. The CDR3 runs to 15 residues. V was clipped by 0 bases and J by 4 bases; unmatched bases: 4. Germline V gene sequence: CDR1 GTSNPN, CDR2 SVGIG (reference sequence). The CDR3 sequence: CAWSVGTGRNQPQHF. The CDR3, as DNA: TGTGCCTGGAGTGTAGGGACAGGGAGGAATCAGCCCCAGCATTTT.

This chain connects TRBV7-9 to TRBJ1-5; D is unresolved. The V end lost 5 bases, the J end lost 10 bases, and 15 bases lay between the germline ends. The germline V gene encodes CDR1 SEHNR and CDR2 FQNEAQ (reference sequence). The CDR3 spans 13 residues. In nucleotides, the CDR3 is TGTGCCAGCAGCCCCGAGCCCCTATCCCCCCAGCATTTT. Its translation is CASSPEPLSPQHF.

This clone was counted between two and nine times. The genes are TRBV5-1 and TRBJ1-2; perhaps TRBD1 as D (6 bases). The germline CDR1 and CDR2 sequences are SGHRS and YFSETQ. V was cut by 4 bases and J by 1 base, with 17 bases left in between. CDR3 length equals 16 residues. The chain's CDR3 is CASSQVQGSHNYGYTF. Here the CDR3 DNA reads TGCGCCAGCAGCCAGGTTCAGGGGTCCCATAACTATGGCTACACCTTC.